Each of the 20 T cell receptor beta chains below was sequenced from the same sample in a study of identical twins. TCRdb reanalysed the 5' RACE reads using MiXCR and keeps one entry per CDR3 protein. The sample lists some 240,000 distinct CDR3 sequences, roughly a tenth occurring once. Sequenced sample: memory T cells sorted from blood. The receptors shown here come from a man between 50 and 59 years old in good health.

This clonotype was detected a few times. V gene TRBV3-1 combines with J gene TRBJ2-1; D unclear. Trimming removed 2 bases from V and 7 bases from J, with 6 bases in between. Germline-derived CDR1 and CDR2 are LGHDT and YNNKEL (reference sequence). The CDR3 is made up of 12 amino acids. This CDR3 reads CASSQIANEQFF. Here the CDR3 DNA reads TGTGCCAGCAGCCAAATAGCAAATGAGCAGTTCTTC.

The chain carries TRBV12-3 or TRBV12-4 and TRBJ2-3, with TRBD2 identical over 7 bases. J gave up 6 bases and V 2 bases, and 5 bases lay outside the gene matches. There are 14 residues in the CDR3. DNA of the CDR3: TGTGCCAGCAGTTTAATCGGGGGGTTTGATACGCAGTATTTT. Encoded protein: CASSLIGGFDTQYF.

This rearrangement joins TRBV20-1 to TRBJ1-1; TRBD1 might be the D (5 bases). The CDR3 loop spans 15 amino acids. V lost 0 bases, J lost 11 bases, and 22 bases lay in between. CDR1 is DFQATT and CDR2 is SNEGSKA in the germline V gene (reference sequence). CDR3: CSARDRESGRRRAFF. CDR3 sequence (DNA): TGCAGTGCTAGAGATAGGGAGTCAGGGAGGCGACGGGCTTTCTTT.

This clonotype has ten or more counts. This chain joins TRBV18 and TRBJ2-1; D is undetermined. There are 16 residues in the CDR3. CDR1 KGHSH and CDR2 LQKENI come from the germline V gene. Trimming shortened V by 0 bases and J by 0 bases, and 9 bases separated the two germline ends. CDR3: CASSPPRGNSYNEQFF. CDR3 DNA: TGTGCCAGCTCACCACCTAGAGGAAACTCCTACAATGAGCAGTTCTTC.

The rearrangement links TRBV4-2 to TRBJ1-4; D remains unclear. Looked up from germline, CDR1 is LGHNA and CDR2 is YNFKEQ. The CDR3 is 13 residues long. Trimming cost V 4 bases and J 0 bases, with 3 bases left between them. This chain's CDR3 is CASSPPTNEKLFF. The CDR3 coding sequence is TGTGCCAGCAGCCCACCAACTAATGAAAAACTGTTTTTT.

This clonotype came up many times. This sequence joins TRBV6-1 and TRBJ2-6; no firm D call. In germline, CDR1 is MNHNS, CDR2 SASEGT. The CDR3 sequence is 15 residues long. V was cut by 7 bases and J by 1 base, with 11 bases left in between. The CDR3: CASTRTRSGANVLTF. CDR3 DNA: TGTGCCAGCACTCGGACCCGGTCTGGGGCCAACGTCCTGACTTTC.

This clonotype was counted at least ten times. The chain links TRBV18 to TRBJ1-6; 7 bases fit TRBD1. This CDR3 is 15 amino acids long. Germline V lookup: CDR1 KGHSH, CDR2 LQKENI. Unmatched junction bases numbered 4, after V lost 1 base and J lost 7 bases. The CDR3 loop reads CASSPQGTANSPLHF. The CDR3 region has the DNA TGTGCCAGCTCACCACAAGGGACAGCAAATTCACCCCTCCACTTT.

This chain links TRBV9 with TRBJ2-3; perhaps TRBD2 as D (6 bases). This CDR3 is built from 14 residues. The V end was cut by 2 bases, the J end by 4 bases, with 11 bases between. Germline V lookup: CDR1 SGDLS, CDR2 YYNGEE. In DNA, the CDR3 is TGTGCCAGCAGCGTGGACTACAAGCCAGATACGCAGTATTTT. It translates to CASSVDYKPDTQYF.

This clonotype occurred many times. The chain has TRBV7-8 and TRBJ1-5, with 10 bases that match TRBD1. Per germline, CDR1 SGHVS and CDR2 FQNEAQ. V shed 4 bases and J 4 bases; nucleotides not matched to a gene: 4. The length of the CDR3 is 15 residues. CDR3 protein: CASSSSDRGNQPQHF. CDR3 DNA sequence: TGTGCCAGCAGCTCGTCGGACAGGGGGAATCAGCCCCAGCATTTT.

This clonotype has only a few counts. J is TRBJ2-3 and V is TRBV7-2; no definite D call. Germline loops: CDR1 SGHTA, CDR2 FQGNSA. Trimming cost V 3 bases and J 4 bases, with 8 bases left between them. This CDR3 contains 13 residues. CDR3 sequence: CASSFMASDTQYF. The CDR3 coding sequence is TGTGCCAGCAGCTTCATGGCATCAGATACGCAGTATTTT. Variable domain in full (rest from reference TRBV7-2 and TRBJ2-3): GAGVSQSPSNKVTEKGKDVELRCDPISGHTALYWYRQSLGQGLEFLIYFQGNSAPDKSGLPSDRFSAERTGGSVSTLTIQRTQQEDSAVYLCASSFMASDTQYFGPGTRLTVL.

This clonotype has at least ten counts. The gene calls are TRBV6-5 and TRBJ2-1; D gene unclear. Trimming removed 2 bases at V and 5 bases at J, with 4 bases between. The CDR3 is made up of 12 amino acids. Germline assignment: CDR1 MNHEY and CDR2 SVGAGI. CDR3 coding DNA: TGTGCCAGCAGTTACATCCACAATGAGCAGTTCTTC. This translates into CASSYIHNEQFF.

The chain employs TRBV28 and TRBJ2-3; no reliable D call. Trimming cost V 4 bases and J 0 bases, with 20 bases left between them. CDR3 length: 18 amino acids. From germline, CDR1 is MDHEN and CDR2 SYDVKM. CDR3 protein: CASSSPLSGYASTDTQYF. The DNA for the CDR3 is TGTGCCAGCAGTTCCCCCCTTTCGGGCTACGCTAGCACAGATACGCAGTATTTT.

In this sample, this clonotype turned up a few times. The rearrangement uses TRBV7-2 and TRBJ2-1, with TRBD2 matching over 11 bases. The CDR3 spans 15 residues. CDR1 is SGHTA and CDR2 is FQGNSA in the germline V gene. Germline trimming cut 3 bases from V and 6 bases from J; bases unmatched to any gene: 4. CDR3 DNA sequence: TGTGCCAGCAGCTTTCTAGCGGGGGGCCCCAATGAGCAGTTCTTC. As protein: CASSFLAGGPNEQFF.

This clonotype turned up a few times. This chain uses TRBV5-1 with TRBJ2-3; 13 positions match TRBD2. The CDR3 contains 16 residues. From germline, CDR1 is SGHRS and CDR2 YFSETQ. Trimming removed 4 bases from V and 1 base from J; junction bases left unmatched: 3. CDR3: CASSEGLAGRTDTQYF. CDR3 nucleotides: TGCGCCAGCAGCGAGGGACTAGCGGGACGCACAGATACGCAGTATTTT.

V and J are TRBV30 and TRBJ2-3; 7 bases match TRBD2. This CDR3 is 11 amino acids long. From germline, CDR1 is GTSNPN and CDR2 SVGIG (reference sequence). Unmatched junction bases numbered 4, after V lost 2 bases and J lost 11 bases. The CDR3 nucleotides are TGTGCCTGGAGTCTCACTAGCGTGCAGTATTTT. Its translation: CAWSLTSVQYF.

There are a few counts of this clonotype. The CDR3 nucleotides are TGTGCCAGCAGTTTGTTATTAGGTGGCTACACCTTC. This encodes CASSLLLGGYTF. V and J are TRBV12-3 or TRBV12-4 and TRBJ1-2, with D unresolved. V lost 3 bases and J lost 7, with 9 bases in between. The CDR3 extends over 12 amino acids.

This clonotype appeared a single time. The J gene is TRBJ1-1, the V gene TRBV10-3; 7 nucleotides align to TRBD1. In germline, CDR1 is ENHRY, CDR2 SYGVKD. After removal of 4 bases from V and 1 base from J, the junction contained 6 bases not matched to a gene. The CDR3 contains 15 residues. CDR3 amino acids: CAISAQGSGNTEAFF. DNA of the CDR3: TGTGCCATCAGTGCACAGGGGTCGGGGAACACTGAAGCTTTCTTT.

This clonotype has a handful of counts. The chain is built from TRBV19 and TRBJ2-1; D remains unclear. This CDR3 is 13 amino acids long. Germline V lookup: CDR1 LNHDA, CDR2 SQIVND (reference sequence). V lost 1 base, J lost 7 bases, and 8 bases lay in between. CDR3 bases: TGTGCCAGTAGTATAGGGGATAATAATGAGCAGTTCTTC. This translates into CASSIGDNNEQFF.

This clonotype has at least ten counts. The V and J genes are TRBV29-1 and TRBJ1-1, with 11 positions matching TRBD1. Germline lookup yields CDR1 SQVTM and CDR2 ANQGSEA. V shed 6 bases, J shed 5 bases, and the junction held 2 bases outside the gene matches. The CDR3 length is 12 residues. The DNA for the CDR3 is TGCAGCGTGGACAGGGGGCGGACTGAAGCTTTCTTT. Amino acids: CSVDRGRTEAFF.

Remarks on this clonotype: Being one base from a much bigger clone, this may be a read error. This chain joins TRBV19 and TRBJ1-2; 7 bases are shared with TRBD1. Germline V CDR1 and CDR2: LNHDA, SQIVND (reference sequence). The CDR3 has 14 residues. J was trimmed by 3 bases and V by 4 bases; bases with no gene match: 5. The CDR3 reads CASSKTGSDYGYTF. CDR3 coding DNA: TGTGCCAGTAGTAAGACAGGGAGTGACTATGGCTACACCTTC.